These T cell receptor beta chains were read from a single sample in a study of molecular identifiers for immune sequencing clone quantification. In TCRdb, the PCR reads were re-called with MiXCR into one record per CDR3 protein. The sample has some 590,000 distinct CDR3 sequences, 25% seen once. The sequenced material came from naive CD8+ T cells from blood, with Jurkat cell RNA spiked in. The receptors originated from a human donor in good health. Some libraries in this study had Jurkat cell RNA spiked in. Each CDR3 is given with its conserved first and last residue. The D gene is left open where the match is weak. Some rows have no size entry. The others give once, few or many, or a class for an expanded clone.

v_call,d_call,j_call,clone_size,cdr3_aa,cdr3_nt
TRBV19,-,TRBJ1-2,-,CASSMQDGYTF,TGTGCCAGTAGTATGCAGGATGGCTACACCTTC
TRBV5-4,-,TRBJ1-1,few,CASSLVGHWNTEAFF,TGTGCCAGCAGCTTGGTGGGACACTGGAACACTGAAGCTTTCTTT
TRBV28,TRBD2,TRBJ2-7,-,CAATGGGEPYEQYF,TGTGCCGCTACCGGGGGGGGGGAACCCTACGAGCAGTACTTC
TRBV12-3/TRBV12-4,-,TRBJ1-1,few,CASSFGYTEAFF,TGTGCCAGCAGTTTTGGGTACACTGAAGCTTTCTTT
TRBV7-9,TRBD1,TRBJ2-5,many,CASSHQGEETQYF,TGTGCCAGCAGCCACCAGGGGGAAGAGACCCAGTACTTC
TRBV18,TRBD1,TRBJ2-7,few,CASSPPAGTGPAYEQYF,TGTGCCAGCTCACCCCCCGCTGGGACAGGGCCAGCCTACGAGCAGTACTTC
TRBV5-5,-,TRBJ2-7,few,CASSFGGNSYEQYF,TGTGCCAGCAGCTTTGGGGGCAACTCCTACGAGCAGTACTTC
TRBV4-1,-,TRBJ2-1,-,CASSQHQGRDHNEQFF,TGCGCCAGCAGCCAACACCAAGGGCGTGACCACAATGAGCAGTTCTTC
TRBV7-7,-,TRBJ2-5,-,CASSPTLRETQYF,TGTGCCAGCAGCCCAACGCTGAGGGAGACCCAGTACTTC
TRBV6-2/TRBV6-3,-,TRBJ1-1,-,CASSCPGQGAFF,TGTGCGAGCAGTTGCCCGGGGCAAGGGGCTTTCTTT
TRBV24-1,-,TRBJ2-2,few,CATSDGVGELFF,TGTGCCACCAGTGATGGGGTCGGGGAGCTGTTTTTT
TRBV4-1,TRBD1,TRBJ2-7,many,CASSQVFDRVYEQYF,TGCGCCAGCAGCCAAGTTTTCGACAGGGTCTACGAGCAGTACTTC
TRBV10-3,TRBD2,TRBJ2-5,-,CAISENSGRGETQYF,TGTGCCATCAGTGAGAATAGCGGGAGGGGAGAGACCCAGTACTTC
TRBV15,TRBD1,TRBJ2-7,few,CATSSGTGYEQYF,TGTGCCACCAGCAGCGGGACAGGCTACGAGCAGTACTTC
TRBV6-2/TRBV6-3,-,TRBJ2-2,few,CASSYSIRARGELFF,TGTGCCAGCAGTTACTCGATAAGAGCCCGCGGGGAGCTGTTTTTT
TRBV6-1,TRBD1,TRBJ1-1,many,CASRDRPYTEAFF,TGTGCCAGCAGGGACAGGCCTTACACTGAAGCTTTCTTT
TRBV12-3/TRBV12-4,TRBD1,TRBJ1-2,many,CASSLGTVNYGYTF,TGTGCCAGCAGTTTGGGGACAGTGAATTATGGCTACACCTTC
TRBV20-1,-,TRBJ1-3,-,CSATPTPASGPPIYF,TGCAGTGCTACTCCCACGCCCGCCTCTGGCCCCCCCATATATTTT
TRBV5-1,-,TRBJ1-1,many,CASSLEGAGAFF,TGCGCCAGCAGCTTAGAAGGGGCCGGAGCTTTCTTT
TRBV30,-,TRBJ1-1,few,CAWGLDGREAFF,TGTGCCTGGGGGTTGGACGGCCGAGAAGCTTTCTTT
TRBV4-3,-,TRBJ1-5,many,CASSQDWAGYQPQHF,TGCGCCAGCAGCCAAGATTGGGCAGGGTATCAGCCCCAGCATTTT
TRBV12-3/TRBV12-4,-,TRBJ2-7,-,CASSHTTGSNEQYF,TGTGCCAGCAGCCACACGACGGGGTCTAACGAGCAGTACTTC
TRBV7-8,TRBD1,TRBJ2-7,many,CASSRTNRGHEQYF,TGTGCCAGCAGCCGCACCAACAGGGGCCACGAGCAGTACTTC
TRBV6-5,-,TRBJ1-6,-,CASSYSSGDLSSPLHF,TGTGCCAGCAGTTACTCTTCGGGGGATTTGAGCTCACCCCTCCACTTT
TRBV4-1,-,TRBJ2-5,many,CASSQVGQLQETQYF,TGCGCCAGCAGCCAAGTCGGTCAGCTTCAAGAGACCCAGTACTTC
TRBV14,-,TRBJ1-1,many,CASSQDLVVAGARNTEAFF,TGTGCCAGCAGCCAAGATTTAGTGGTAGCAGGGGCGCGGAACACTGAAGCTTTCTTT
TRBV4-1,-,TRBJ2-7,many,CASSQEAGVSYEQYF,TGCGCCAGCAGCCAAGAGGCAGGGGTGAGCTACGAGCAGTACTTC
TRBV7-9,-,TRBJ1-1,many,CASSPPTGLTEAFF,TGTGCCAGCAGCCCACCAACAGGGCTCACCGAAGCTTTCTTT
TRBV4-1,-,TRBJ2-5,-,CASSQNDLGRGDPIEQETQYF,TGCGCCAGCAGCCAAAACGACCTGGGCAGGGGGGACCCAATCGAACAAGAGACCCAGTACTTC
TRBV2,-,TRBJ2-7,many,CASSEDGGHPGGGYEQYF,TGTGCCAGCTCTGAAGATGGCGGGCACCCCGGCGGTGGGTACGAGCAGTACTTC
TRBV9,-,TRBJ1-4,few,CASSVAGAPNEKLFF,TGTGCCAGCAGCGTAGCAGGGGCGCCTAATGAAAAACTGTTTTTT
TRBV5-1,-,TRBJ2-2,many,CASSPLMGRDTGELFF,TGCGCCAGCAGCCCACTCATGGGGCGGGACACCGGGGAGCTGTTTTTT
TRBV27,TRBD2,TRBJ2-5,many,CASSSTLAGLQETQYF,TGTGCCAGCAGTTCGACCCTAGCGGGCCTCCAAGAGACCCAGTACTTC
TRBV4-3,TRBD1,TRBJ2-3,-,CASSQEPSPGGGSTDTQYF,TGCGCCAGCAGCCAAGAACCTTCCCCAGGGGGCGGTTCGACAGATACGCAGTATTTT
TRBV4-3,-,TRBJ1-4,few,CASSQYTSTNEKLFF,TGCGCCAGCAGCCAGTACACCTCAACTAATGAAAAACTGTTTTTT
TRBV6-5,-,TRBJ2-7,many,CASSWARWGEQYF,TGTGCCAGCAGTTGGGCCCGGTGGGGCGAGCAGTACTTC
TRBV4-1,TRBD1,TRBJ1-1,many,CASSLFGTGGGTEAFF,TGCGCCAGCAGCCTGTTCGGGACAGGGGGTGGCACTGAAGCTTTCTTT
TRBV7-9,-,TRBJ2-7,few,CASSPRDSYERYF,TGTGCCAGCAGCCCGCGGGACAGCTACGAGCGGTACTTC
TRBV9,TRBD1,TRBJ2-7,-,CASSSGTGYQQYF,TGTGCCAGCAGCTCCGGGACAGGCTACCAGCAGTACTTC
TRBV6-1,-,TRBJ2-7,many,CASSESIGSYEQYF,TGTGCCAGCAGTGAGTCGATCGGATCCTACGAGCAGTACTTC
TRBV6-1,-,TRBJ2-7,few,CASSPPTEQYF,TGTGCCAGCAGCCCCCCGACAGAGCAGTACTTC
TRBV2,TRBD2,TRBJ2-3,many,CASSEERGSTDTQYF,TGTGCCAGCAGTGAAGAGCGGGGAAGCACAGATACGCAGTATTTT
TRBV6-5,TRBD1,TRBJ1-1,many,CASATGVYTEAFF,TGTGCCAGCGCGACAGGGGTCTACACTGAAGCTTTCTTT
TRBV6-5,-,TRBJ2-7,-,CASSPGQGSAEQYF,TGTGCCAGCAGCCCGGGCCAGGGTAGCGCCGAGCAGTACTTC
TRBV7-2,-,TRBJ2-7,many,CASSLVPLREQYF,TGTGCCAGCAGCTTAGTCCCGTTGCGCGAGCAGTACTTC
TRBV6-5,TRBD2,TRBJ2-3,once,CASALSGGSWYTQYF,TGTGCCAGCGCCCTCTCTGGCGGGAGTTGGTATACGCAGTATTTT
TRBV19,-,TRBJ1-1,few,CASSMGASHTEAFF,TGTGCCAGTAGTATGGGGGCTTCGCACACTGAAGCTTTCTTT
TRBV12-3/TRBV12-4,TRBD2,TRBJ2-7,few,CASSPAGLASKYEQYF,TGTGCCAGCAGTCCCGCCGGACTAGCGAGTAAGTACGAGCAGTACTTC
TRBV11-2,-,TRBJ2-6,few,CASSLIFTNSGANVLTF,TGTGCCAGCAGCTTGATTTTCACAAACTCTGGGGCCAACGTCCTGACTTTC
TRBV6-2/TRBV6-3,-,TRBJ2-7,-,CASSVSDWVYEQYF,TGTGCCAGCAGTGTCTCCGATTGGGTCTACGAGCAGTACTTC
TRBV10-3,-,TRBJ1-6,-,CAISPGNSPLHF,TGTGCCATCAGTCCGGGTAATTCACCCCTCCACTTT
TRBV24-1,TRBD2,TRBJ2-7,few,CATSDGTSGYEQYF,TGTGCCACCAGTGACGGGACTAGCGGCTACGAGCAGTACTTC
TRBV7-9,TRBD1,TRBJ1-1,many,CASRGGTDFEAFF,TGTGCCAGCAGGGGCGGGACAGATTTTGAAGCTTTCTTT
TRBV4-1,-,TRBJ2-1,-,CASSQEFVGEQFF,TGCGCCAGCAGCCAAGAGTTCGTCGGTGAGCAGTTCTTC
TRBV27,-,TRBJ1-5,-,CAGGEGITQPQHF,TGTGCCGGCGGGGAGGGCATCACTCAGCCCCAGCATTTT
TRBV27,TRBD1,TRBJ2-5,once,CASRPGTDYQETQYF,TGTGCCAGCAGGCCCGGGACAGACTACCAAGAGACCCAGTACTTC